This T cell receptor beta chain came from a study of blood T cell repertoires in COVID-19. Study-wide background: Sites in the United States, Italy and Spain provided acute and convalescent COVID-19 samples.

Original processing methods: Reference gene primers were amplified, and this amplification served to estimate nucleated cell counts. Assay: immunoSEQ multiplex PCR; the TCRdb copy retains only in-frame clones and omits some. The DNA gave D and trimming, while V, J and clone size come from that table. The table records approximately 200,000 clones, 94% of them present only once. Per germline, CDR1 MNHEY and CDR2 SVGAGI. This CDR3 has 14 residues. V was shortened by 5 bases and J by 4 bases, with 14 bases between the two germline ends. Patients in Seattle were enrolled during active infection, then followed longitudinally.

The source of this sequence is a man aged 30 to 39 with COVID-19, enrolled during active disease. This sequence joins TRBV6-5 and TRBJ1-2; D might be TRBD1 (5 bases). The sequenced sample consisted of peripheral blood. CDR3 nucleotides: TGTGCCAGCAGTCCCCGGGAGGGGAGCTATGGCTACACCTTC. This sequence encodes CASSPREGSYGYTF.